The 5 T cell receptor beta chains presented below share a single source sample, sequenced in a study of blood T cell repertoires in COVID-19. Sequencing used immunoSEQ multiplex PCR; TCRdb keeps in-frame clones, though not all of them. This table holds a few hundred thousand clones, more than 75% found once. Sequenced input: PBMCs or T cells enriched from blood (not recorded which). The receptor set was obtained from a man aged 35 to 55 in a cohort exposed to, infected with or recovered from COVID-19 (not recorded which).

The chain is built from TRBV10-3 and TRBJ2-7, with TRBD1 matching over 10 bases. Unmatched junction bases numbered 6, after V lost 6 bases and J lost 4 bases. Looked up from germline, CDR1 is ENHRY and CDR2 is SYGVKD. The CDR3 runs 14 residues. CDR3 DNA sequence: TGTGCCATCAGCCGACAGGGGGCCGATTACGAGCAGTACTTC. It specifies CAISRQGADYEQYF.

This sequence joins TRBV18 and TRBJ1-6; 7 nucleotides align to TRBD1. Germline V lookup: CDR1 KGHSH, CDR2 LQKENI. The CDR3 runs to 15 residues. V was pared by 4 bases and J by 8 bases, with 8 bases of the junction left unmatched. The CDR3 loop reads CASSLKTGMDSPLHF. In DNA form, the CDR3 reads TGTGCCAGCTCACTCAAGACAGGGATGGATTCACCCCTCCACTTT.

Ten or more counts support this clone. V usage is TRBV2 and J usage is TRBJ2-3; 13 bases line up with TRBD2. Germline CDR1 and CDR2: SNHLY and FYNNEI. This CDR3 is 19 amino acids long. The ends lost 0 bases at V and 4 bases at J; junction bases unmatched: 10. CDR3: CASSEAPGTSGIFADTQYF. The CDR3 DNA follows: TGTGCCAGCAGTGAAGCGCCCGGGACTAGCGGGATTTTTGCAGATACGCAGTATTTT.

V is TRBV27 and J is TRBJ2-4; 8 bases align to TRBD1. The V and J ends lost 4 bases and 3 bases, in that order; junction bases with no gene match: 14. Germline CDR1 MNHEY, CDR2 SMNVEV (reference sequence). CDR3 size: 18 residues. This CDR3 reads CASSSRTGTVTFKNIQYF. CDR3 nucleotides: TGTGCCAGCAGTTCTCGGACAGGGACAGTAACTTTCAAAAACATTCAGTACTTC.

V is TRBV5-1 and J is TRBJ1-4; D ambiguous. This CDR3 is built from 14 residues. The V and J ends lost 4 bases and 6 bases respectively, with 13 bases between them. The V gene's germline CDR1 is SGHRS and CDR2 YFSETQ. The CDR3 sequence is CASSRGSEDEKLFF. Written as DNA, the CDR3 is TGCGCCAGCAGCCGTGGCAGCGAGGATGAAAAACTGTTTTTT.